The source of this T cell receptor beta chain is a study of shared clonotypes between healthy human individuals. General study findings and limits: It was expected that sequencing depth would affect clonotype sharing among donors. Researchers sampled only blood; tissue repertoires likely differ. The study generally estimated greater richness for naive than memory subsets. Non-shared clonotypes were found to have lower generation probabilities than the clonotypes that were shared by all four of the sorted-subset donors.

In the case of this clone: Its antigen is undetermined.

The ends were cut back, 2 bases at V and 7 bases at J, with 11 bases in the middle. Per the germline V gene, CDR1 is MNHEY and CDR2 is SMNVEV (reference sequence). The CDR3 extends over 13 amino acids. Sequenced by immunoSEQ multiplex PCR; TCRdb stores in-frame clones only, minus some. The table lists more than 1 million clones, 75% to 85% of them singletons. The sequenced sample was memory CD4+ T cells from PBMCs. The subset denotes: CD45RA-negative fraction. The chain uses TRBV27 and TRBJ1-1; a possible D gene is TRBD1 (6 bases). The TCR originated in a man aged 18 to 35 in good health. Some clones in this sample may be carry-over from other donors' samples. CDR3 sequence (DNA): TGTGCCAGCAGTTTAAGGACAGCCTATGAAGCTTTCTTT. It codes for CASSLRTAYEAFF.